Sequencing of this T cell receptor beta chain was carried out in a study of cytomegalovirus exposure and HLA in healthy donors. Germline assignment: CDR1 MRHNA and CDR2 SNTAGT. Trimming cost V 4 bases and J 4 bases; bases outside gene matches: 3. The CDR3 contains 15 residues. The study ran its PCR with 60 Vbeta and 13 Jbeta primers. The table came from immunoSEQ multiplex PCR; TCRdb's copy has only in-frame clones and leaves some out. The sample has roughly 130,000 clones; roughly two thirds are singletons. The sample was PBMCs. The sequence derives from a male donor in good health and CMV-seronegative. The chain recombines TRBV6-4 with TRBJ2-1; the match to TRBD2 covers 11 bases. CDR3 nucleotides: TGTGCCAGCAGTGGGGGACTAGCGGAGTACAATGAGCAGTTCTTC. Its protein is CASSGGLAEYNEQFF.